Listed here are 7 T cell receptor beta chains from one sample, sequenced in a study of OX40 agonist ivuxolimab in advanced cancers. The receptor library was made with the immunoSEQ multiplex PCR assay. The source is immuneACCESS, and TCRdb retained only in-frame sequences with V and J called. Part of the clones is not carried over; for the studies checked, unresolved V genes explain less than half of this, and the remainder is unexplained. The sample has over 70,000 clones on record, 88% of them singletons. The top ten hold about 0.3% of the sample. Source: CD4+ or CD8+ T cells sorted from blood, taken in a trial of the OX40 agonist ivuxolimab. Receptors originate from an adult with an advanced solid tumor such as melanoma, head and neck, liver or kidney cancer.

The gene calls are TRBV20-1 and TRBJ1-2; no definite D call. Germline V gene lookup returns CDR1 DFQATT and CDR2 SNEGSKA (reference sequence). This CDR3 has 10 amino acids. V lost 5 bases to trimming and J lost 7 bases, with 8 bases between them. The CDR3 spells CSAFHAGYTF. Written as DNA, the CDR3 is TGCAGTGCTTTTCACGCTGGCTACACCTTC.

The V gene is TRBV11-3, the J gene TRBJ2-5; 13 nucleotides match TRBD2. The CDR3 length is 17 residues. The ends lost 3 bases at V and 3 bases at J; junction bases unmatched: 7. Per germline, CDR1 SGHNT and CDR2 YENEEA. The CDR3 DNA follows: TGTGCCAGCAGCTTCCCCGGGACTAGCGGGGCCGAAGAGACCCAGTACTTC. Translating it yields CASSFPGTSGAEETQYF.

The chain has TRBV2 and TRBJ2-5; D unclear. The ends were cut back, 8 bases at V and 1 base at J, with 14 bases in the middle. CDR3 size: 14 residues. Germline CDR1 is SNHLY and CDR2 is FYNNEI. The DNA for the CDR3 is TGTGCCAGCGCCAAGAGGCTAGTCCAAGAGACCCAGTACTTC. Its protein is CASAKRLVQETQYF.

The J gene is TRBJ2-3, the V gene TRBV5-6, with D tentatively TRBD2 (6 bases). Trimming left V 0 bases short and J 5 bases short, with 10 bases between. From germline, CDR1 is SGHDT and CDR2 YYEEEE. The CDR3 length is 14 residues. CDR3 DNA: TGTGCCAGCAGCTTGGGGGGACTTGGAGATACGCAGTATTTT. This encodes CASSLGGLGDTQYF.

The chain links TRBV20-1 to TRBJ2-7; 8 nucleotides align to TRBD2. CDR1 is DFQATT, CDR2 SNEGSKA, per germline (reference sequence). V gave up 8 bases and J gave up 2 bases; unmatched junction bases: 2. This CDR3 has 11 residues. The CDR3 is CSLAGPYEQYF. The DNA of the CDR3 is TGCAGTTTAGCGGGGCCCTACGAGCAGTACTTC.

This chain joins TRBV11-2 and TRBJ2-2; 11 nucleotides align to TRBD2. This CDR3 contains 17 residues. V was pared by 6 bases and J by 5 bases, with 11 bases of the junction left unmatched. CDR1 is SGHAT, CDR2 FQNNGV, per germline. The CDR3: CASRHLRLAGGTGELFF. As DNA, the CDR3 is TGTGCCAGCAGACACCTCCGGTTAGCGGGGGGGACCGGGGAGCTGTTTTTT.

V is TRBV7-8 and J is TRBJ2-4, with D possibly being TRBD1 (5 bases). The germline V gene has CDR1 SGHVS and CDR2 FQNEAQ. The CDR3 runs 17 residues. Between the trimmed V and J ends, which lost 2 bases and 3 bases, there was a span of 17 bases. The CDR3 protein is CASSLIETVDNKNIQYF. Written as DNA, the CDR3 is TGTGCCAGCAGCTTAATCGAGACAGTAGATAACAAAAACATTCAGTACTTC.